The entry that follows covers one T cell receptor beta chain sequence. Trimming cost V 6 bases and J 5 bases, with 19 bases left between them. The CDR3 is made up of 15 amino acids. CDR1 is MDHEN and CDR2 is SYDVKM in the germline V gene. Produced via immunoSEQ multiplex PCR; TCRdb's table is partial and in-frame only. The table includes approximately 210,000 clones, around 82% detected once. Participant-reported clinical history was the basis for cohort assignment. This sample was included in a study of blood T cell repertoires in COVID-19. Study at large: Specimens from acute and convalescent COVID-19 originated in the United States, Italy and Spain. In each case, the material was cDNA or gDNA derived from T cells, B-cell-depleted T cells, or PBMCs.

This sequence joins TRBV28 and TRBJ1-2, with unresolved D. The sequence derives from a man aged 25-45 years with acute COVID-19. The sequencing sample was made of PBMCs or T cells enriched from blood (not recorded which). The CDR3 region has the DNA TGTGCCAGCAGCCAACCCACCGACCGAGGGTATGGCTACACCTTC. Its translation: CASSQPTDRGYGYTF.